Below are 20 T cell receptor beta chains sequenced from a single sample in a study of blood T cells in healthy people across ages. Next came a second PCR, run for about 6 to 11 cycles, which used a sample-barcoded 5' primer along with a J-beta primer mix. Via MiXCR, TCRdb re-called the 5' RACE reads, giving one row per CDR3 protein. The sample has roughly 700,000 distinct CDR3 sequences, 45% to 50% seen once. The material sequenced was blood. These receptors were obtained from a woman aged 55-70 years in good health.

The V gene is TRBV7-9, the J gene TRBJ2-4, with D maybe TRBD2 (6 bases). Gene TRBJ2-7 matches the end of the DNA better, so the J call may be wrong. The germline CDR1 and CDR2 sequences are SEHNR and FQNEAQ (reference sequence). CDR3 size: 13 residues. The CDR3 bases are TGTGCCAGCAGCTTAGTGTCCGGGGGCGAGCAGTACTTC. Its translation is CASSLVSGGEQYF.

V and J are TRBV4-3 and TRBJ2-1, with TRBD2 matching 8 bases. The junction had 12 bases not matched to a gene; V was cut back by 1 base and J by 10 bases. This CDR3 spans 16 amino acids. Per the germline V gene, CDR1 is LGHNA and CDR2 is YSLEER. DNA of the CDR3: TGCGCCAGCAGCCAAGGCGCCCGGACTAGCCCCTTCGAGCAGTTCTTC. Encoded protein: CASSQGARTSPFEQFF.

The chain has TRBV3-1 and TRBJ2-5; D possibly corresponds to TRBD2 (6 bases). The end of the DNA is better explained by TRBJ2-7, so the J call may be wrong. In germline, CDR1 is LGHDT, CDR2 YNNKEL (reference sequence). CDR3 size: 14 residues. The CDR3 spells CASSQGLESYEQYF. CDR3 DNA: TGTGCCAGCAGCCAAGGACTAGAAAGCTACGAGCAGTACTTC.

V and J are TRBV12-3 or TRBV12-4 and TRBJ2-1; D is uncertain. CDR3 length: 13 residues. Trimming removed 5 bases at V and 9 bases at J, with 14 bases between. The DNA of the CDR3 is TGTGCCAGCAGTGTGAAAAATCAACCTGAGCAGTTCTTC. Its translation: CASSVKNQPEQFF.

The chain employs TRBV20-1 and TRBJ1-4, with TRBD1 as a possible D gene (6 bases). Trimming cost V 6 bases and J 7 bases, with 15 bases left between them. Germline CDR1 is DFQATT and CDR2 is SNEGSKA (reference sequence). The CDR3 is made up of 13 amino acids. The CDR3 spells CSATRGAGEKLFF. The CDR3 DNA follows: TGCAGTGCCACCAGGGGCGCCGGTGAAAAACTGTTTTTT.

The V call is TRBV6-5, the J call TRBJ2-2, with 7 positions matching TRBD2. The CDR3 is 16 residues long. Germline V gene data show CDR1 as MNHEY and CDR2 as SVGAGI. The V and J ends lost 7 bases and 6 bases, in that order; junction bases with no gene match: 14. CDR3 region: CASIGRAREMAGELFF. The DNA of the CDR3 is TGTGCCAGCATTGGACGGGCGCGGGAGATGGCCGGGGAGCTGTTTTTT.

J is TRBJ2-1 and V is TRBV7-9; weak D call: TRBD2 (6 bases). The CDR3 length is 14 residues. The germline V gene has CDR1 SEHNR and CDR2 FQNEAQ (reference sequence). V dropped 7 bases and J dropped 0 bases, with 10 bases sitting between them. The CDR3 region has the DNA TGTGCCAGCATTCGGGGGAGCTCCTACAATGAGCAGTTCTTC. It codes for CASIRGSSYNEQFF.

The chain carries TRBV20-1 and TRBJ2-4; D uncertain. Germline lookup yields CDR1 DFQATT and CDR2 SNEGSKA (reference sequence). This CDR3 spans 16 amino acids. V was pared by 0 bases and J by 0 bases, with 12 bases between. The DNA for the CDR3 is TGCAGTGCTAGAGAACAGCCATCTCTAGCCAAAAACATTCAGTACTTC. It specifies CSAREQPSLAKNIQYF.

J is TRBJ1-2 and V is TRBV24-1; TRBD1 is a possible D gene (5 bases). V gave up 2 bases and J gave up 1 base, with 7 bases separating them. This CDR3 has 14 amino acids. The V gene's germline CDR1 is KGHDR and CDR2 SFDVKD. The DNA for the CDR3 is TGTGCCACCAGTGATTCGACAGATAACTATGGCTACACCTTC. Translation: CATSDSTDNYGYTF.

The V call is TRBV20-1, the J call TRBJ1-6; no definite D call. V lost 2 bases to trimming and J lost 7 bases, with 21 bases between them. From germline, CDR1 is DFQATT and CDR2 SNEGSKA (reference sequence). The CDR3 runs 17 residues. CDR3 nucleotide sequence: TGCAGTGCTAGACCCCAGACATCGGTCAGAGTGAATTCACCCCTCCACTTT. Translation: CSARPQTSVRVNSPLHF.

With regard to this clonotype: The germline gene is not matched at one end of the junction; a read error may be the cause. The chain recombines TRBV7-9 with TRBJ2-3; D gene uncertain. Germline CDR1 is SEHNR and CDR2 is FQNEAQ (reference sequence). The CDR3 consists of 16 residues. In DNA form, the CDR3 reads TGTGCCAACAGCTCCCTTCCGGGTGTGGGCACAGATACGCAGTATTTT. This codes for CANSSLPGVGTDTQYF.

V usage is TRBV3-1 and J usage is TRBJ2-1; D might be TRBD1 (6 bases). V was clipped by 2 bases and J by 15 bases, with 20 bases between them. CDR1 is LGHDT and CDR2 is YNNKEL in the germline V gene (reference sequence). CDR3 length: 14 residues. The CDR3 is CASSQRSSSGGRFF. For the CDR3, the DNA is TGTGCCAGCAGCCAAAGGAGTTCGAGTGGGGGCAGGTTCTTC.

This clonotype was observed a few times. The chain employs TRBV30 and TRBJ2-4; possibly TRBD1 for D (6 bases). CDR1 GTSNPN and CDR2 SVGIG come from the germline V gene (reference sequence). V lost 8 bases and J lost 1, with 12 bases in between. This CDR3 region has 13 residues. The CDR3 region is CAGGLGAKNIQYF. Here the CDR3 DNA reads TGTGCCGGGGGCTTGGGGGCCAAAAACATTCAGTACTTC.

This clonotype was counted many times. The chain links TRBV24-1 to TRBJ2-1; 9 bases match TRBD2. Trimming cost V 7 bases and J 0 bases; bases outside gene matches: 3. The CDR3 consists of 15 residues. Germline CDR1 KGHDR, CDR2 SFDVKD. The CDR3: CATSGGRGSYNEQFF. The CDR3 coding sequence is TGTGCCACCAGCGGCGGGAGGGGCTCCTACAATGAGCAGTTCTTC.

J is TRBJ2-7 and V is TRBV28; tentatively, D is TRBD2 (7 bases). Per the germline V gene, CDR1 is MDHEN and CDR2 is SYDVKM. The CDR3 covers 13 residues. V lost 8 bases and J 6 bases, leaving 17 bases between the germline ends. For the CDR3, the DNA is TGTGCCAGCGCAAGGGGGGGATTTGGCGAGCAGTACTTC. Translated, it gives CASARGGFGEQYF. The whole variable domain, remainder taken from reference TRBV28 and TRBJ2-7, is DVKVTQSSRYLVKRTGEKVFLECVQDMDHENMFWYRQDPGLGLRLIYFSYDVKMKEKGDIPEGYSVSREKKERFSLILESASTNQTSMYLCASARGGFGEQYFGPGTRLTVT.

The chain recombines TRBV7-2 with TRBJ1-3; D is perhaps TRBD1 (6 bases). CDR3 length: 14 residues. CDR1 is SGHTA, CDR2 FQGNSA, per germline. V dropped 4 bases and J dropped 0 bases, with 7 bases sitting between them. The CDR3 region has the DNA TGTGCCAGCAGCTGGACAGACTCTGGAAACACCATATATTTT. Amino acids: CASSWTDSGNTIYF.

The chain is built from TRBV3-1 and TRBJ2-7, with D possibly being TRBD2 (6 bases). The CDR3 is 15 amino acids. Trimming cost V 4 bases and J 2 bases, with 15 bases left between them. Germline assignment: CDR1 LGHDT and CDR2 YNNKEL (reference sequence). Here the CDR3 DNA reads TGTGCCAGCAGCCGTCCCGGGAGTGTGGCCTACGAGCAGTACTTC. It yields the protein CASSRPGSVAYEQYF.

The table lists this clonotype with many counts. The V and J genes are TRBV10-3 and TRBJ2-1; D is uncertain. CDR3 length equals 14 residues. Germline CDR1 ENHRY, CDR2 SYGVKD. Trimming took off 0 bases at V and 4 bases at J, with 7 bases between the two ends. CDR3 loop: CAISESGSYNEQFF. CDR3 DNA: TGTGCCATCAGTGAGTCAGGGTCGTACAATGAGCAGTTCTTC.

The chain employs TRBV2 and TRBJ1-1; D possibly corresponds to TRBD1 (5 bases). Germline V gene sequence: CDR1 SNHLY, CDR2 FYNNEI. This CDR3 contains 13 residues. Trimming took off 3 bases at V and 8 bases at J, with 13 bases between the two ends. CDR3 protein: CASSETARWEAFF. As DNA, the CDR3 is TGTGCCAGCAGTGAGACAGCCCGCTGGGAAGCTTTCTTT. Filled out from reference TRBV2 and TRBJ1-1, the complete variable domain reads EPEVTQTPSHQVTQMGQEVILRCVPISNHLYFYWYRQILGQKVEFLVSFYNNEISEKSEIFDDQFSVERPDGSNFTLKIRSTKLEDSAMYFCASSETARWEAFFGQGTRLTVV.

This chain uses TRBV9 with TRBJ2-7, with D possibly being TRBD2 (6 bases). V was pared by 4 bases and J by 0 bases, with 17 bases between. Germline CDR1 SGDLS, CDR2 YYNGEE. This CDR3 spans 16 amino acids. The CDR3 sequence: CASSPRGGKSSYEQYF. The CDR3, as DNA: TGTGCCAGCAGCCCCCGTGGAGGGAAAAGCTCCTACGAGCAGTACTTC.